This T cell receptor beta chain emerged from a study of long-term antiretroviral therapy in people with HIV (dated by TCRdb to the early 2020s). Concerning the study at large: The earliest samples were collected approximately a decade before the 2015 WHO recommendation for immediate ART, a period when ART was typically delayed until CD4 counts fell. A retrospective serial study tested whether ART initiation and durable HIV suppression were associated with changes in peripheral blood TRB repertoire composition and diversity. The cohort contributed fewer than 200 cryopreserved PBMC samples from 25 to 35 adults with confirmed HIV infection, collected serially over a mean of about 6 years (range 1-12). About 40% of the 30 participants with HIV were female. No cross-contamination during QIAcube processing was seen in test extractions of a monoclonal T-cell line run alongside a few dozen polyclonal samples. What the work shows at the level of the full study, not this receptor alone: Owing to limited PBMC availability, only the TCR beta chain was sequenced, without alpha chain pairing. The samples were dated from the mid-2000s to the late 2010s, and the ART regimens that were used may be less effective than current ART regimens. Expanded TRB clones identified before ART initiation dominated the repertoire at all time points, although this dominance fluctuated and declined in many PLHIV after ART. Compared with controls, HIV repertoires had narrower CDR3 length ranges, and the network structure pointed to an antigen-experienced repertoire that shifted only slightly toward naive after ART. Because pre-ART samples had limited cell numbers, profiling was done on unsorted PBMC rather than on sorted CD4+ and CD8+ T cells. Inferences about post-ART repertoire changes are limited because no data were available on ART adherence, viral resistance or therapy changes. Starting ART was linked to a significant rise in TRB diversity, yet even after long-term ART the diversity remained significantly lower than in transplant donor controls.

Reading from cysteine to phenylalanine, the CDR3 counts 15 amino acids. The only DNA kept is the CDR3, 45 bases in frame from the first base. Germline trimming: 2 bases from V, 2 bases from J; junction bases outside gene matches: 5. From a lookup of the germline V gene (reference sequence), CDR1 and CDR2 are MNHEY and SMNVEV. Sequencing of the TRB variable region was done with the immunoSEQ hsTCRB v3.0 assay at survey level resolution. The target sequencing depth for TRB was roughly 40,000-50,000 T-cell genomes per sample. An Illumina MiSeq with a v3 150-cycle kit was used to sequence the pooled TRB libraries. The original methods were these. Repertoire analysis was performed in R inside a reproducible Nextflow workflow that covered QC, data transformation and analysis. LymphoSeq2, an R package for AIRR-Seq data exploration, was used to implement custom analyses. A few samples that yielded fewer than 5000 total TRB sequences were excluded, so that 150 to 200 HIV repertoires were analyzed. Among the roughly 190 retained HIV repertoires, about 57 were collected before ART initiation and under 150 after ART initiation. Each repertoire was downsampled to 5000 TRB nucleotide sequences, and summary statistics were averaged across 100 downsampling iterations. The analysis kept only TRB sequences whose CDR3 regions were at least seven amino acids long. Diversity was measured with a Shannon entropy-derived clonality score and the Gini coefficient. In the repertoire networks, any two of the top 5000 CDR3 amino acid sequences were connected whenever the two sequences differed by an edit distance of one. For TRB CDR3 amino acid sequences, GLIPH2 was used to predict antigen specificity groups and MHC restriction. To flag known CMV, EBV, HIV or tissue antigen associations, CDR3 amino acid sequences were matched against VDJdb and McPAS-TCR. Pre-ART, post-ART and control groups were compared with Wilcoxon signed-rank tests and Holm-Bonferroni correction. Sourced from immuneACCESS, this table was stored by TCRdb with only in-frame sequences that have V and J called. A share of the clones is absent; for the studies checked, an unresolved V gene accounts for under half, and the remainder has no known explanation. From that table come the V and J calls and clone size; the DNA was used to work out D and trimming. Present in this sample are 35,000 or so clones, 80% to 90% of which were seen just once. The ten largest account for 8% to 11% of the sample.

In the case of this clone: Its antigen is not yet known. No base qualities exist here, and no much larger clone lies one base off it.

Inclusion was restricted to participants for whom at least one PBMC sample before ART initiation and at least two post-ART samples were available. Every participant with HIV received treatment in the United States of America. Before DNA extraction, cryopreserved samples containing about 0.95-10 million PBMC were thawed and washed. At the time of the earliest PBMC sample, participants with HIV were aged between about 23 and 55 years. Per participant, PBMC samples came from 1-4 timepoints prior to ART initiation and 2-8 timepoints following ART initiation, for a median of 7 samples. For every participant, serial HIV viral load, CD4+ T-cell count, ART history and demographic data were obtained. Genomic DNA was extracted from unsorted PBMC with a Qiagen kit on a QIAcube, processed in batches of 12 samples.

Sequencing used unsorted PBMCs, obtained 2.2 years after starting antiretroviral therapy. The sequence is built from TRBV27 and TRBJ2-7; 8 nucleotides in the junction match TRBD2. The source is a man aged 18 to 29 with HIV. The CDR3 has the sequence CASSLQTSGPYEQYF. The DNA reads as follows: TGTGCCAGCAGTTTACAAACTAGCGGCCCCTACGAGCAGTACTTC.